This TCR beta chain stems from a study of shared clonotypes between healthy human individuals. Study details: Those who served as donors were two women and three men between the ages of 18 and 49.

The study used approximately 92 million PBMCs per unsorted sample for genomic DNA. Unsorted PBMC DNA was sequenced on ten immunoSEQ deep assay plates. In the original analysis: There were no quality scores in the junction-only immunoSEQ sequences, so filtering differed. Repertoires were generated with immunoSEQ multiplex PCR, while TCRdb's copy carries only in-frame clones and drops some. V and J calls plus clone size are reproduced from that table; the DNA served to infer D and trimming. Of about 480,000 clones in the sample, about four fifths were seen once. Germline V gene data show CDR1 as SEHNR and CDR2 as FQNEAQ (reference sequence). Trimming shortened V by 3 bases and J by 4 bases, and 4 bases separated the two germline ends. The CDR3 runs to 12 residues.

This receptor was obtained from a woman in her thirties or forties in good health. Some clones in this sample may be carry-over from other donors' samples. The V and J genes are TRBV7-9 and TRBJ1-5; no clear D. Specimen: PBMCs. The CDR3 reads CASSLPNQPQHF. CDR3 nucleotides: TGTGCCAGCAGCTTGCCGAATCAGCCCCAGCATTTT.